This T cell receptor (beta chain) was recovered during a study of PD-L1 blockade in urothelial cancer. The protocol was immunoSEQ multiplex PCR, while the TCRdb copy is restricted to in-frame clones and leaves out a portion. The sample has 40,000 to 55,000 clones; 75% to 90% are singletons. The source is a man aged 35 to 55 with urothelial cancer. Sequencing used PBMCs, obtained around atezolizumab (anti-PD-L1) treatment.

The CDR3 bases are TGCGCCAGCAGCCCCGCGGGTTACGAGCAGTACTTC. Its protein is CASSPAGYEQYF. This sequence joins TRBV10-2 and TRBJ2-7; D may be TRBD2 (5 bases). In germline, CDR1 is WSHSY, CDR2 SAAADI. Trimming shortened V by 6 bases and J by 4 bases, and 10 bases separated the two germline ends. The CDR3 is made up of 12 amino acids.